The 25 T cell receptor beta chains presented below share a single source sample, sequenced in a study of cytomegalovirus exposure and HLA in healthy donors. Some clones are missing from TCRdb's copy, which holds only in-frame ones; the method was immunoSEQ multiplex PCR. The sample has 100,000 to 150,000 clones, more than 75% seen once. Material for sequencing was PBMCs. Source of these receptors: a man younger than 35 in good health and CMV-seronegative.

The chain has TRBV2 and TRBJ1-1; the match to TRBD1 covers 7 bases. V lost 4 bases and J lost 3; bases outside the gene matches: 2. Germline V lookup: CDR1 SNHLY, CDR2 FYNNEI. The CDR3 sequence is 13 residues long. CDR3: CASSVTGYTEAFF. The CDR3 DNA reads as TGTGCCAGCAGTGTGACAGGGTACACTGAAGCTTTCTTT.

The rearrangement joins TRBV4-1 to TRBJ2-7; 11 bases map to TRBD1. The CDR3 consists of 16 residues. Germline V gene data show CDR1 as MGHRA and CDR2 as YSYEKL. Trimming removed 2 bases from V and 2 bases from J; junction bases left unmatched: 5. CDR3 region: CASSQYGQGAAYEQYF. The CDR3 nucleotides read TGCGCCAGCAGCCAATACGGACAGGGGGCTGCCTACGAGCAGTACTTC.

The V call is TRBV30, the J call TRBJ2-3; 7 nucleotides match TRBD1. The CDR3 covers 15 residues. Unmatched junction bases numbered 5, after V lost 2 bases and J lost 0 bases. Germline values: CDR1 GTSNPN, CDR2 SVGIG (reference sequence). CDR3 bases: TGTGCCTGGAGTTCAGGACAGGTTAGCACAGATACGCAGTATTTT. Protein: CAWSSGQVSTDTQYF.

This clone was seen only a few times. The V gene is TRBV19, the J gene TRBJ2-5, with 11 bases that match TRBD1. The CDR3 sequence is 16 residues long. The V gene end was trimmed by 6 bases and the J gene end by 4 bases; junction bases not matched to a gene: 10. In germline, CDR1 is LNHDA, CDR2 SQIVND (reference sequence). CDR3: CASSTLGQGAGETQYF. In DNA, the CDR3 is TGTGCCAGTAGCACACTCGGACAGGGGGCGGGAGAGACCCAGTACTTC.

V usage is TRBV7-9 and J usage is TRBJ1-1, with no clear D. Germline CDR1 reads SEHNR; CDR2 reads FQNEAQ (reference sequence). The length of the CDR3 is 12 residues. Trimming took off 0 bases at V and 5 bases at J, with 4 bases between the two ends. The CDR3 nucleotides are TGTGCCAGCAGCTTAGCAATAACTGAAGCTTTCTTT. It translates to CASSLAITEAFF.

The rearrangement joins TRBV7-2 to TRBJ1-3; 7 bases map to TRBD1. Per germline, CDR1 SGHTA and CDR2 FQGNSA. The CDR3 sequence is 15 residues long. Trimming at V came to 6 bases and at J to 4 bases, leaving 9 bases not matched to a gene. The CDR3 is CASSPTGVWGNTIYF. The CDR3 DNA sequence: TGTGCCAGCAGTCCCACAGGGGTCTGGGGAAACACCATATATTTT.

The V call is TRBV30, the J call TRBJ2-7; 7 bases map to TRBD1. The ends lost 4 bases at V and 0 bases at J; junction bases unmatched: 12. The CDR3 is made up of 16 amino acids. CDR1 is GTSNPN and CDR2 is SVGIG in the germline V gene (reference sequence). CDR3 residues: CAWTRPWDSYSYEQYF. The CDR3 coding sequence is TGTGCCTGGACCCGACCTTGGGACAGCTACTCCTACGAGCAGTACTTC.

This clone was observed a single time. The junction departs from germline at one end; a sequencing error may be responsible. The chain uses TRBV9 and TRBJ2-3; TRBD2 aligns across 10 bases. CDR1 and CDR2 from the germline V gene are SGDLS and YYNGEE. This CDR3 region has 17 residues. The CDR3 loop is CASSGGQSGRATNTQYF. The DNA of the CDR3 is TGTGCCAGCAGCGGAGGCCAAAGCGGGAGGGCCACAAATACGCAGTATTTT. The variable domain in full, with the rest retrieved from reference TRBV9 and TRBJ2-3, is DSGVTQTPKHLITATGQRVTLRCSPRSGDLSVYWYQQSLDQGLQFLIQYYNGEERAKGNILERFSAQQFPDLHSELNLSSLELGDSALYFCASSGGQSGRATNTQYFGPGTRLTVL.

The CDR3 coding sequence is TGTGCCAGCAGAGACTGGGATGAGCAGTTCTTC. It translates to CASRDWDEQFF. V and J are TRBV6-5 and TRBJ2-1; D uncertain. Trimming cost V 6 bases and J 8 bases, with 8 bases left between them. CDR3 size: 11 residues. From germline, CDR1 is MNHEY and CDR2 SVGAGI.

This chain connects TRBV15 to TRBJ2-7, with a tentative D call TRBD2 (6 bases). V was clipped by 1 base and J by 4 bases, with 20 bases between them. The CDR3 loop spans 17 amino acids. Looked up from germline, CDR1 is LNHNV and CDR2 is YYDKDF (reference sequence). The CDR3 sequence: CATSRGDTGPEGYEQYF. CDR3 bases: TGTGCCACCAGCAGAGGTGACACCGGGCCGGAGGGTTACGAGCAGTACTTC.

This chain uses TRBV2 with TRBJ2-1; 9 bases align to TRBD2. The length of the CDR3 is 16 residues. V shed 8 bases and J 10 bases; nucleotides not matched to a gene: 18. Germline assignment: CDR1 SNHLY and CDR2 FYNNEI. The CDR3 sequence: CASSEVGTSIVQEQFF. DNA of the CDR3: TGTGCCAGCTCTGAGGTCGGGACTAGCATAGTTCAGGAGCAGTTCTTC.

The chain couples TRBV4-1 to TRBJ2-2, with D tentatively TRBD1 (6 bases). The CDR3 spans 15 residues. Germline CDR1 reads MGHRA; CDR2 reads YSYEKL. Trimming left V 5 bases short and J 1 base short, with 11 bases between. This CDR3 reads CASSKTTGNTGELFF. CDR3 DNA sequence: TGCGCCAGCAGCAAGACGACAGGGAACACCGGGGAGCTGTTTTTT.

The V call is TRBV6-1, the J call TRBJ1-1; D possibly corresponds to TRBD1 (6 bases). The CDR3 contains 15 residues. The V and J ends lost 4 bases and 3 bases respectively, with 15 bases between them. Germline V gene sequence: CDR1 MNHNS, CDR2 SASEGT. The CDR3 nucleotides are TGTGCCAGCAGTGGCCACAGGGTGGGGGACACTGAAGCTTTCTTT. Amino acids: CASSGHRVGDTEAFF.

V is TRBV5-4 and J is TRBJ1-6; a possible D gene is TRBD1 (5 bases). This CDR3 has 14 residues. Trimming removed 4 bases from V and 5 bases from J, with 10 bases in between. Germline-derived CDR1 and CDR2 are SGHNT and YYREEE (reference sequence). In nucleotides, the CDR3 is TGTGCCAGCAGCGGTGACAGAAATAATTCACCCCTCCACTTT. It is translated as CASSGDRNNSPLHF. Full variable domain (missing parts from reference TRBV5-4 and TRBJ1-6): ETGVTQSPTHLIKTRGQQVTLRCSSQSGHNTVSWYQQALGQGPQFIFQYYREEENGRGNFPPRFSGLQFPNYSSELNVNALELDDSALYLCASSGDRNNSPLHFGNGTRLTVT.

This rearrangement joins TRBV2 to TRBJ2-1; 11 bases match TRBD1. Per the germline V gene, CDR1 is SNHLY and CDR2 is FYNNEI. This CDR3 contains 14 residues. After removal of 5 bases from V and 7 bases from J, the junction contained 4 bases not matched to a gene. CDR3 coding DNA: TGTGCCAGCAGTCTGGACAGGGGGCGGAATGAGCAGTTCTTC. The encoded protein is CASSLDRGRNEQFF.

The chain employs TRBV5-1 and TRBJ1-4, with TRBD1 identical over 8 bases. CDR3 size: 14 residues. Germline lookup yields CDR1 SGHRS and CDR2 YFSETQ. V gave up 2 bases and J gave up 7 bases; unmatched junction bases: 4. The CDR3 bases are TGCGCCAGCAGCTTAGGACAGGGAGGTGAAAAACTGTTTTTT. Its protein is CASSLGQGGEKLFF.

The chain carries TRBV6-6 and TRBJ2-1; TRBD2 agrees at 7 bases. Germline CDR1 and CDR2: MNHNY and SVGAGI (reference sequence). With 6 bases clipped from V and 7 bases from J, the junction kept 15 bases outside the gene matches. The length of the CDR3 is 16 residues. The CDR3 spells CASSPHRLARRNEQFF. The CDR3 bases are TGTGCCAGCAGCCCGCACCGACTAGCCCGGAGGAATGAGCAGTTCTTC.

The V and J genes are TRBV9 and TRBJ2-1, with 8 nucleotides matching TRBD2. The CDR3 loop spans 13 amino acids. The V gene end was trimmed by 3 bases and the J gene end by 4 bases; junction bases not matched to a gene: 0. CDR1 and CDR2 (germline): SGDLS, YYNGEE. In DNA form, the CDR3 reads TGTGCCAGCAGCGCGGGGGGGTACAATGAGCAGTTCTTC. As protein: CASSAGGYNEQFF.

The chain has TRBV7-6 and TRBJ2-7; 7 nucleotides align to TRBD1. After removal of 6 bases from V and 2 bases from J, the junction contained 4 bases not matched to a gene. This CDR3 region has 13 residues. CDR1 and CDR2 (germline): SGHVS, FNYEAQ. The CDR3, as DNA: TGTGCCAGCAGTTACCAGGGGGCCTACGAGCAGTACTTC. It is translated as CASSYQGAYEQYF. The whole variable domain, filled in from reference TRBV7-6 and TRBJ2-7, reads GAGVSQSPRYKVTKRGQDVALRCDPISGHVSLYWYRQALGQGPEFLTYFNYEAQQDKSGLPNDRFSAERPEGSISTLTIQRTEQRDSAMYRCASSYQGAYEQYFGPGTRLTVT.

The CDR3 region has the DNA TGTGCCAGCAGCACGGGACTAGCGGGAGAGACCCAGTACTTC. Its translation: CASSTGLAGETQYF. The chain recombines TRBV7-9 with TRBJ2-5, with 12 bases fitting TRBD2. The CDR3 is 14 amino acids. With V trimmed by 5 bases and J by 4 bases, 2 bases remained unmatched. Germline V gene data show CDR1 as SEHNR and CDR2 as FQNEAQ (reference sequence).

The rearrangement links TRBV13 to TRBJ2-7; 12 nucleotides align to TRBD1. With V trimmed by 7 bases and J by 0 bases, 19 bases remained unmatched. This CDR3 is 20 amino acids long. The germline gives CDR1 PRHDT, CDR2 FYEKMQ (reference sequence). The CDR3 region is CASTPPTPGQGARGSYEQYF. The CDR3 DNA reads as TGTGCCAGCACCCCCCCCACTCCGGGACAGGGGGCCAGAGGCTCCTACGAGCAGTACTTC.

V gene TRBV6-1 combines with J gene TRBJ2-5, with D unclear. Germline loops: CDR1 MNHNS, CDR2 SASEGT. There are 14 residues in the CDR3. V lost 1 base, J lost 2 bases, and 8 bases lay in between. CDR3 region: CASSEGAVQETQYF. CDR3 DNA: TGTGCCAGCAGTGAAGGGGCAGTGCAAGAGACCCAGTACTTC.

The chain recombines TRBV27 with TRBJ2-2, with a weak D call TRBD1 (6 bases). CDR3 length equals 14 residues. V lost 5 bases, J lost 5 bases, and 12 bases lay in between. Looked up from germline, CDR1 is MNHEY and CDR2 is SMNVEV (reference sequence). The CDR3 sequence is CASSQNRVTGELFF. The CDR3 nucleotides read TGTGCCAGCAGTCAGAACAGGGTAACCGGGGAGCTGTTTTTT.

This sequence joins TRBV30 and TRBJ2-1, with 10 positions matching TRBD2. V lost 1 base to trimming and J lost 6 bases; unmatched junction nucleotides: 6. The CDR3 totals 15 residues. Germline V gives CDR1 GTSNPN, CDR2 SVGIG (reference sequence). Written as DNA, the CDR3 is TGTGCCTGGAGTGACTCTAGCGGGAGTATCAATGAGCAGTTCTTC. Protein sequence: CAWSDSSGSINEQFF.

CDR3 bases: TGTGCCAGCAGCTTACGACGGGAGAACACCGGGGAGCTGTTTTTT. Translation gives CASSLRRENTGELFF. V usage is TRBV7-9 and J usage is TRBJ2-2, with D perhaps matching TRBD2 (5 bases). The CDR3 has 15 amino acids. V lost 2 bases, J lost 1 base, and 8 bases lay in between. Looked up from germline, CDR1 is SEHNR and CDR2 is FQNEAQ (reference sequence). Full variable domain (outside the CDR3, taken from reference TRBV7-9 and TRBJ2-2): DTGVSQNPRHKITKRGQNVTFRCDPISEHNRLYWYRQTLGQGPEFLTYFQNEAQLEKSRLLSDRFSAERPKGSFSTLEIQRTEQGDSAMYLCASSLRRENTGELFFGEGSRLTVL.